Included here is one TCR beta chain sequence, with context. The data are from a study of cytomegalovirus exposure and HLA in healthy donors. The CDR3 is made up of 13 amino acids. V dropped 7 bases and J dropped 4 bases, with 11 bases sitting between them. 60 Vbeta and 13 Jbeta primers were used in PCR. The repertoire was sequenced with immunoSEQ multiplex PCR; TCRdb's copy has only in-frame clones and lacks some. This table has 130,000 to 150,000 clones, more than 70% appearing once. Sample: PBMCs. The TCR originated in a woman in her 50s in good health and CMV-seronegative. The chain combines TRBV23-1 with TRBJ2-4; the D gene is possibly TRBD1 (6 bases). TRBV23-1 is marked as an open reading frame, function uncertain. The DNA of the CDR3 is TGCGCCAGCATCCCCGACAGGAAAAACATTCAGTACTTC. Protein: CASIPDRKNIQYF.